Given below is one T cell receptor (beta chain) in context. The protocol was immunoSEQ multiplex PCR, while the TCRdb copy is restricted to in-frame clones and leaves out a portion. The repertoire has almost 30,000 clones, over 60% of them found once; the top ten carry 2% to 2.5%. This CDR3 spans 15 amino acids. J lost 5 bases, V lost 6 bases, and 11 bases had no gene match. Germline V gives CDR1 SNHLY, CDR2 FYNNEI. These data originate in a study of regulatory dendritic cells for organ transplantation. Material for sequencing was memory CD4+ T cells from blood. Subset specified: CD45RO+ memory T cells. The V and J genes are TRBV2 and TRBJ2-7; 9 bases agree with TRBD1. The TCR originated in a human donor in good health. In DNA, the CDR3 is TGTGCCAGCAGGCTCCTTGGGACAGGGAGGGACGAGCAGTACTTC. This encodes CASRLLGTGRDEQYF.